The T cell receptor (beta chain) described here comes from a study of identical twins. Study-level results: Where out-of-frame alpha sequences were twin-shared, they showed excess low generation probability.

To note about this clonotype: Antigen: not known.

A universal primer site came from template switching; cDNA carried unique molecular identifiers. TCRdb called the 5' RACE reads again in MiXCR, with one record for every CDR3 protein. The repertoire consists of under 900,000 distinct CDR3 sequences, with 10% to 15% occurring once and the leading ten covering about 1.5%. The data were also submitted as part of a second study, on yellow fever vaccine responses in identical twins. Turning to that study: Reports say the vaccine T cell response in twins looked partly convergent and partly personalized.

This TCR was recovered from a woman in her late teens or twenties in good health. The sample consisted of PBMCs.

The CDR3 DNA sequence: TGTGCCAGCAGTAGACTAGTGGGGGTGTTCTCCTACGAGCAGTACTTC. It codes for CASSRLVGVFSYEQYF. V is TRBV28 and J is TRBJ2-7, with a tentative D call TRBD2 (6 bases). The V gene's germline CDR1 is MDHEN and CDR2 SYDVKM. The CDR3 is 16 amino acids. The V end lost 5 bases, the J end lost 0 bases, and 17 bases lay between the germline ends. Combining the CDR3 with reference TRBV28 and TRBJ2-7 gives the whole variable domain DVKVTQSSRYLVKRTGEKVFLECVQDMDHENMFWYRQDPGLGLRLIYFSYDVKMKEKGDIPEGYSVSREKKERFSLILESASTNQTSMYLCASSRLVGVFSYEQYFGPGTRLTVT.